The clone carrying this T cell receptor beta chain was counted a single time. Its antigen is still unknown. This sample stems from a study of shared clonotypes between healthy human individuals. General observations from the study: Sorted-subset samples were not fully sequenced, rarefaction indicated. It was observed that roughly 4.8% of naive CD4 clonotypes were shared across a few donors. Only a few donors were included, so the genetic and exposure-history diversity represented was limited.

Germline lookup yields CDR1 MDHEN and CDR2 SYDVKM. J gave up 8 bases and V 5 bases, and 7 bases lay outside the gene matches. This CDR3 contains 14 residues. The deep-level immunoSEQ assay was used. Profiling relied on immunoSEQ multiplex PCR, and the TCRdb table lists in-frame clones only, not all of them. The sample lists 2,500,000 or so clones, over 85% occurring once. The rearrangement joins TRBV28 to TRBJ1-2, with 11 bases lining up with TRBD1. This clonotype originated in a man younger than 35 in good health. Source material: naive CD4+ T cells sorted from blood. The subset is: CD45RA+ positively selected. This chain's CDR3 is CASSIGQGASGYTF. In DNA, the CDR3 is TGTGCCAGCAGTATAGGACAGGGGGCAAGCGGCTACACCTTC.